Sequencing of this T cell receptor (beta chain) was carried out in a study of blood T cell repertoires in COVID-19. For the study at large: Donors in the United States, Italy and Spain gave samples during acute or convalescent COVID-19. From T cells, B-cell-depleted T cells, or PBMCs came the material, which was cDNA or gDNA.

The table came from immunoSEQ multiplex PCR; TCRdb's copy has only in-frame clones and leaves some out. The table has about 59,000 clones, about nine tenths seen once. Specimen: peripheral blood. The TCR sequence derives from a man at least 80 years old with acute or convalescent COVID-19.

This CDR3 is CASSLRAGGAAYNEQFF. CDR3 bases: TGTGCCAGCAGTTTACGAGCGGGGGGGGCGGCCTACAATGAGCAGTTCTTC. The rearrangement joins TRBV28 to TRBJ2-1; 10 positions match TRBD2. This CDR3 has 17 amino acids. The V gene end was trimmed by 2 bases and the J gene end by 2 bases; junction bases not matched to a gene: 6. Looked up from germline, CDR1 is MDHEN and CDR2 is SYDVKM.